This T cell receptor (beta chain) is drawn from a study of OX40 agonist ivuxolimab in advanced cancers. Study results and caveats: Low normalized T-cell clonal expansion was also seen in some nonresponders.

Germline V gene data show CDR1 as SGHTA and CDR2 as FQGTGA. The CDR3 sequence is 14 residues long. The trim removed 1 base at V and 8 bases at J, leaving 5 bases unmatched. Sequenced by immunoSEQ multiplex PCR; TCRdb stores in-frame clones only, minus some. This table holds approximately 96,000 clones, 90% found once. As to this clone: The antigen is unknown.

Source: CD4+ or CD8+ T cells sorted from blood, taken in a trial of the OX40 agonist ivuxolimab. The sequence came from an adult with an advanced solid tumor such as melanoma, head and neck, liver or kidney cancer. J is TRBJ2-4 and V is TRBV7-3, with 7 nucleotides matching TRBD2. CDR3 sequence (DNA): TGTGCCAGCAGCTTAAGTGGCCGGGGGGACATTCAGTACTTC. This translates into CASSLSGRGDIQYF. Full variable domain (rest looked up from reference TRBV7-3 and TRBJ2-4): GAGVSQTPSNKVTEKGKYVELRCDPISGHTALYWYRQSLGQGPEFLIYFQGTGAADDSGLPNDRFFAVRPEGSVSTLKIQRTERGDSAVYLCASSLSGRGDIQYFGAGTRLSVL.